A single sample is the source of the 5 T cell receptor beta chains below, sequenced in a study of shared clonotypes between healthy human individuals (dated by TCRdb to about 2020). Library method: the immunoSEQ multiplex PCR assay. TCRdb provides this immuneACCESS table in a form limited to in-frame rearrangements. Some clones are lacking; in checked studies, under half of them reflect an unresolved V gene, and why the rest are absent is not known. Counted in this sample were approximately 1,000,000 clones; around three quarters of them appeared once. Clones ranked in the top ten supply 0.4% to 0.55% of the sample. Sequences were obtained from memory CD4+ T cells from PBMCs. The cell subset or site label for this specimen denotes: CD45RA-negative fraction. The receptors were gathered from a man younger than 35 in good health. Some clones in this sample may be carry-over from other donors' samples.

This chain connects TRBV5-4 to TRBJ1-1; 9 bases fit TRBD1. The CDR3 loop spans 15 amino acids. The J segment lost 7 bases and the V segment lost 4 bases, leaving 11 bases of the junction unmatched. Per germline, CDR1 SGHNT and CDR2 YYREEE (reference sequence). The CDR3 DNA reads as TGTGCCAGCAGCGGACGCTACAGGGGGCTAAGTGAAGCTTTCTTT. It codes for CASSGRYRGLSEAFF.

The rearrangement uses TRBV7-8 and TRBJ2-7; 7 nucleotides agree with TRBD2. The CDR3 extends over 14 amino acids. Per germline, CDR1 SGHVS and CDR2 FQNEAQ. V lost 3 bases to trimming and J lost 6 bases; unmatched junction nucleotides: 8. The DNA for the CDR3 is TGTGCCAGCAGCTTCGAGGGAGGGACCTCCGAGCAGTACTTC. It specifies CASSFEGGTSEQYF.

The chain carries TRBV9 and TRBJ2-1; 8 bases map to TRBD2. The ends lost 3 bases at V and 5 bases at J; junction bases unmatched: 19. Germline V gives CDR1 SGDLS, CDR2 YYNGEE. The CDR3 contains 19 residues. The CDR3 nucleotides read TGTGCCAGCAGCGAGGCCCCTAGTATGCGCGCGGGAGGTGACAATGAGCAGTTCTTC. It is translated as CASSEAPSMRAGGDNEQFF.

This clone was seen more than once but under ten times. CDR3 nucleotides: TGTGCCAGCAGTGGGCGGTCCTATAATTCACCCCTCCACTTT. This gives the protein CASSGRSYNSPLHF. V and J are TRBV6-1 and TRBJ1-6; D is ambiguous. CDR1 and CDR2 from the germline V gene are MNHNS and SASEGT. V dropped 4 bases and J dropped 1 base, with 5 bases sitting between them. This CDR3 contains 14 residues.

The V gene is TRBV5-1, the J gene TRBJ2-7, with TRBD1 matching over 8 bases. CDR3 size: 16 residues. From germline, CDR1 is SGHRS and CDR2 YFSETQ. J gave up 1 base and V 4 bases, and 10 bases lay outside the gene matches. The CDR3 DNA reads as TGCGCCAGCAGCCTGGGGAAGGGACAGGTGTCCTACGAGCAGTACTTC. It encodes CASSLGKGQVSYEQYF. Full variable domain (rest looked up from reference TRBV5-1 and TRBJ2-7): KAGVTQTPRYLIKTRGQQVTLSCSPISGHRSVSWYQQTPGQGLQFLFEYFSETQRNKGNFPGRFSGRQFSNSRSEMNVSTLELGDSALYLCASSLGKGQVSYEQYFGPGTRLTVT.